Listed below are T cell receptor beta chains from one sample, sequenced in a study of blood T cell repertoires in COVID-19. TCRdb keeps only in-frame clones here, not all; method: immunoSEQ multiplex PCR. The table shows 180,000 or so clones, with about 86% occurring only once. Material for sequencing was peripheral blood. Every receptor here comes from a woman aged 80 or over in a cohort sampled during active or convalescent COVID-19. The conserved cysteine and the conserved F or W are not part of the CDR3 here.

14 | TRBV27 | ASSLWGSSPLYEQY
11 | TRBV11-3 | ASSLTGGDGYT
10 | TRBV7-9 | ASSPRTGMAF
13 | TRBV15 | ATSREKGANTEAF
10 | TRBV18 | ASSPQRDEQF
13 | TRBV7-9 | ASSLPGATYNEQF
13 | TRBV5-1 | ASKGGRLAADTQY
11 | TRBV12-3/TRBV12-4 | ASSLASRYGYT
13 | TRBV4-2 | ASSQGMGTSNEQF
13 | TRBV7-9 | ASSPQGTLYTEAF
12 | TRBV18 | ASSPTREGTEAF
14 | TRBV5-4 | ASSLAGGPSGNTIY
13 | TRBV19 | ASSIAGRMNTEAF
10 | TRBV29-1 | SGALLVTEAF
13 | TRBV9 | ASSPSFPRATEAF
14 | TRBV4-3 | ASSQVLPSGRETQY
14 | TRBV5-5 | ASSSGLAEGMYTQY
13 | TRBV4-3 | ASSQVGGFLREQY
12 | TRBV11-2 | ASSLWGGGGEAF
14 | TRBV5-6 | ASSLLPGHPSGELF
15 | TRBV24-1 | ATSDPGGTGGQETQY
13 | TRBV5-1 | ASSLVQGSSYEQY
17 | TRBV4-1 | ASSQGFFETGTRSRELF
14 | TRBV11-3 | ASSLRQDPLQETQY
12 | TRBV5-8 | ASSENRGSYEQY
11 | TRBV27 | ASSWGGGTEAF
12 | TRBV10-3 | AISESSGVEGYT
14 | TRBV25-1 | ASSDASGSLLGLQY
14 | TRBV3-1/TRBV3-2 | ASSLEGQSLSYEQY
15 | TRBV7-9 | ASSFKPGRANTGELF
11 | TRBV10-3 | AISGGDRSPLH
11 | TRBV18 | ASSRQALYGYT
14 | TRBV3-1/TRBV3-2 | ASSHRGTHVPYEQY
13 | TRBV2 | ASRRTTGGEDTQY
13 | TRBV4-1 | ASSQVDRGRETQY
13 | TRBV5-6 | ASSLKLQGHSPLH
10 | TRBV20-1 | SASTGWSPLH
14 | TRBV4-1 | ASSQYVGGRTDTQY
12 | TRBV19 | ASSPLQGNQPQH
12 | TRBV6-5 | ASSNRGGTDTQY
12 | TRBV27 | ASSFPGSGTEAF
14 | TRBV19 | ASSPGSSGALGEQY
12 | TRBV4-1 | ASSQGTVNTEAF
12 | TRBV7-2 | ASSLASGNQPQH
13 | TRBV7-2 | ASSFQGTGADTQY
14 | TRBV9 | ASNSPSREGTDTQY
13 | TRBV7-2 | ASSPGDRGLYGYT